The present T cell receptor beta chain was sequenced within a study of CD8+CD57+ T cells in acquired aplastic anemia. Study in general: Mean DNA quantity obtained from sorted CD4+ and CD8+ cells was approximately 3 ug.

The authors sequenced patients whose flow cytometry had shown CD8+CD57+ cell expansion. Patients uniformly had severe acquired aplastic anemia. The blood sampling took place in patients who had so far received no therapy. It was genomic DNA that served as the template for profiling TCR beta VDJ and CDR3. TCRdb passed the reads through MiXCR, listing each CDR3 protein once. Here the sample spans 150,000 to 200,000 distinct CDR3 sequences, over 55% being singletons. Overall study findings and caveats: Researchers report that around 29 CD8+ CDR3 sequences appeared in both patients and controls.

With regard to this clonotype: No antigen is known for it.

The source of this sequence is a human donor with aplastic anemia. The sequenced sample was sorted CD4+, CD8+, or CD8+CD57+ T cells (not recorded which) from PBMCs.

CDR3 in amino acids: CSARGQENYEQYF. DNA of the CDR3: TGCAGTGCTAGAGGACAGGAAAACTACGAGCAGTACTTC. The chain joins TRBV20-1 to TRBJ2-7; a weak D match, TRBD1 (6 bases). V was trimmed by 1 base and J by 3 bases, leaving 10 bases between them. CDR1 DFQATT and CDR2 SNEGSKA come from the germline V gene (reference sequence). CDR3 size: 13 residues.